This TCR beta chain was retrieved from a study of blood T cell repertoires in COVID-19. This CDR3 is 13 amino acids long. Germline CDR1 and CDR2: SNHLY and FYNNEI. Between the trimmed V and J ends, which lost 8 bases and 0 bases, there was a span of 8 bases. The method was immunoSEQ multiplex PCR; TCRdb's version includes in-frame clones alone and lacks a portion of them. The table has 100,000 or so clones, about 80% seen once. This receptor was obtained from a man aged 65 to 85 with active or convalescent COVID-19. The specimen sequenced was peripheral blood. The genes are TRBV2 and TRBJ2-1; no clear D. CDR3 sequence reads: CASAQSSYNEQFF. The CDR3, as DNA: TGTGCCAGCGCACAGAGCTCCTACAATGAGCAGTTCTTC.